The 22 T cell receptor beta chains presented below share a single source sample, sequenced in a study of radiation and T cells in renal cell carcinoma. Stated time point: blood 4 weeks post-SBRT, at nephrectomy. Treatment denoted: 15 Gy SBRT to primary tumor, nephrectomy 4 weeks later. Clones were read by immunoSEQ multiplex PCR, and TCRdb kept only the in-frame ones, dropping some. The repertoire holds some 97,000 clones, with about 79% as singletons. Here the sequenced sample was blood, taken from a patient whose treatment included radiotherapy and nephrectomy. The receptors stem from a man between 60 and 70 years old with renal cell carcinoma.

The chain carries TRBV9 and TRBJ1-6; 7 bases agree with TRBD1. Germline V gives CDR1 SGDLS, CDR2 YYNGEE. The CDR3 covers 15 residues. The V and J ends lost 4 bases and 11 bases, in that order; junction bases with no gene match: 12. The CDR3 nucleotides read TGTGCCAGCAGCCCCCAAGGAGGGGGCAAGACACCCCTCCACTTT. Its translation is CASSPQGGGKTPLHF.

This chain connects TRBV7-9 to TRBJ2-7; TRBD2 matches 10 bases. Germline CDR1 is SEHNR and CDR2 is FQNEAQ (reference sequence). This CDR3 has 15 residues. V trimming: 8 bases; J trimming: 6 bases; junction bases outside the gene matches: 13. Written as DNA, the CDR3 is TGTGCCAGCGCAACCTCGGGACTAGCGACCAGCGAGCAGTACTTC. This sequence encodes CASATSGLATSEQYF.

The V and J genes are TRBV7-3 and TRBJ2-7, with no clear D. The CDR3 extends over 14 amino acids. Germline CDR1 reads SGHTA; CDR2 reads FQGTGA. With 1 base removed from V and 0 bases from J, the gap between germline ends came to 7 bases. CDR3 region: CASSLSSGSYEQYF. The CDR3 DNA reads as TGTGCCAGCAGCTTAAGCAGTGGCTCCTACGAGCAGTACTTC.

The chain has TRBV5-1 and TRBJ2-1; 11 positions agree with TRBD2. Germline CDR1 reads SGHRS; CDR2 reads YFSETQ. The length of the CDR3 is 16 residues. V was pared by 0 bases and J by 4 bases, with 3 bases of the junction left unmatched. Written as DNA, the CDR3 is TGCGCCAGCAGCTTGGAGCCTAGCGGGAGGTACAATGAGCAGTTCTTC. As protein: CASSLEPSGRYNEQFF.

The CDR3 loop is CASSSGLAGTGELFF. CDR3 nucleotides: TGCGCCAGCAGCTCTGGACTAGCGGGGACCGGGGAGCTGTTTTTT. The V gene is TRBV5-1, the J gene TRBJ2-2; 12 nucleotides align to TRBD2. The germline CDR1 and CDR2 sequences are SGHRS and YFSETQ. J gave up 5 bases and V 3 bases, and 2 bases lay outside the gene matches. This CDR3 comprises 15 residues. Filled out from reference TRBV5-1 and TRBJ2-2, the complete variable domain reads KAGVTQTPRYLIKTRGQQVTLSCSPISGHRSVSWYQQTPGQGLQFLFEYFSETQRNKGNFPGRFSGRQFSNSRSEMNVSTLELGDSALYLCASSSGLAGTGELFFGEGSRLTVL.

The gene calls are TRBV7-8 and TRBJ2-5, with 12 bases lining up with TRBD2. In germline, CDR1 is SGHVS, CDR2 FQNEAQ. The CDR3 is 17 amino acids. The V segment lost 3 bases and the J segment 5 bases; nucleotides outside the gene matches: 10. The CDR3 DNA sequence: TGTGCCAGCAGCTTTCCTAGCGGGAGGGCCTTCTTGGAGACCCAGTACTTC. Residues: CASSFPSGRAFLETQYF.

This clone was picked up one time. In the same sample, other DNA sequences code for this CDR3. DNA of the CDR3: TGTGCCAGCAGCTCCAGCTACGAGCAGTACTTC. Translating gives CASSSSYEQYF. The chain combines TRBV11-2 with TRBJ2-7, with unresolved D. CDR3 length equals 11 residues. Germline-derived CDR1 and CDR2 are SGHAT and FQNNGV. Trimming removed 4 bases at V and 3 bases at J, with 4 bases between.

The chain combines TRBV19 with TRBJ2-3, with 7 bases that match TRBD1. The CDR3 runs to 16 residues. Per germline, CDR1 LNHDA and CDR2 SQIVND (reference sequence). Losses at the gene ends were 1 base for V and 3 bases for J; bases not matched to a gene: 7. This CDR3 is CASSIATGQPTDTQYF. The CDR3 nucleotides are TGTGCCAGTAGTATAGCAACGGGACAGCCTACAGATACGCAGTATTTT.

This chain links TRBV5-5 with TRBJ1-1; no clear D. V dropped 3 bases and J dropped 5 bases, with 26 bases sitting between them. This CDR3 has 18 amino acids. In germline, CDR1 is SGHKS, CDR2 YYEKEE (reference sequence). CDR3 loop: CASSSGIQEGGDWTEAFF. CDR3 nucleotides: TGTGCCAGCAGCTCCGGGATTCAAGAGGGTGGGGATTGGACTGAAGCTTTCTTT.

The DNA of the CDR3 is TGTGCCATCAGTGAGTCTGTCTTCCCAGATACGCAGTATTTT. Encoded protein: CAISESVFPDTQYF. This chain joins TRBV10-3 and TRBJ2-3; no reliable D call. V lost 0 bases and J lost 4, with 8 bases in between. The CDR3 loop spans 14 amino acids. From germline, CDR1 is ENHRY and CDR2 SYGVKD.

The CDR3 sequence is CAAVTGNSYNEQFF. The CDR3 DNA sequence: TGTGCCGCCGTTACAGGGAACTCCTACAATGAGCAGTTCTTC. This chain links TRBV2 with TRBJ2-1, with D possibly matching TRBD1 (6 bases). Trimming cost V 11 bases and J 0 bases, with 14 bases left between them. The CDR3 spans 14 residues. Germline values: CDR1 SNHLY, CDR2 FYNNEI.

The V gene is TRBV15, the J gene TRBJ2-3; 8 bases map to TRBD1. J lost 4 bases, V lost 5 bases, and 8 bases had no gene match. This CDR3 region has 15 residues. Germline V gives CDR1 LNHNV, CDR2 YYDKDF (reference sequence). In DNA form, the CDR3 reads TGTGCCACCAGCGTAGACAGGGGAGTTTCAGATACGCAGTATTTT. As protein: CATSVDRGVSDTQYF.

The chain is built from TRBV5-1 and TRBJ2-3; 7 bases match TRBD2. Germline V gene lookup returns CDR1 SGHRS and CDR2 YFSETQ. V shed 1 base and J 0 bases; nucleotides not matched to a gene: 14. The CDR3 runs 19 residues. CDR3: CASSLWGNLAADSTDTQYF. The CDR3 DNA reads TGCGCCAGCAGCTTGTGGGGCAATCTAGCGGCAGATAGCACAGATACGCAGTATTTT.

The chain recombines TRBV5-1 with TRBJ2-2; D is possibly TRBD2 (6 bases). Germline CDR1 is SGHRS and CDR2 is YFSETQ. This CDR3 comprises 15 residues. V dropped 6 bases and J dropped 0 bases, with 12 bases sitting between them. CDR3 protein: CASKIGLSNTGELFF. The CDR3 region has the DNA TGCGCCAGCAAAATAGGACTATCGAACACCGGGGAGCTGTTTTTT.

A few counts support this clone. This rearrangement joins TRBV5-1 to TRBJ2-5; D possibly corresponds to TRBD2 (6 bases). Germline CDR1 is SGHRS and CDR2 is YFSETQ. This CDR3 has 14 residues. V gave up 2 bases and J gave up 4 bases, with 12 bases separating them. The CDR3 loop reads CASSLNGGIETQYF. The CDR3 DNA reads TGCGCCAGCAGCTTAAACGGGGGAATAGAGACCCAGTACTTC.

This chain joins TRBV5-1 and TRBJ2-7, with 11 nucleotides matching TRBD1. The germline V gene encodes CDR1 SGHRS and CDR2 YFSETQ. V gave up 0 bases and J gave up 7 bases; unmatched junction bases: 6. The CDR3 totals 15 residues. Here the CDR3 reads CASSLEDRGLGEQYF. CDR3 bases: TGCGCCAGCAGCTTGGAGGACAGGGGGCTTGGGGAGCAGTACTTC.

V gene TRBV15 combines with J gene TRBJ2-7; possibly TRBD1 or TRBD2 for D (6 bases each). Germline-derived CDR1 and CDR2 are LNHNV and YYDKDF (reference sequence). Trimming shortened V by 0 bases and J by 5 bases, and 11 bases separated the two germline ends. CDR3 length: 14 amino acids. Here the CDR3 reads CATSRDRRGDEQYF. Here the CDR3 DNA reads TGTGCCACCAGCAGAGATAGGAGGGGGGACGAGCAGTACTTC.

This chain uses TRBV7-9 with TRBJ1-1, with D unresolved. Trimming removed 1 base from V and 1 base from J, with 22 bases in between. The CDR3 extends over 19 amino acids. CDR1 is SEHNR, CDR2 FQNEAQ, per germline (reference sequence). CDR3 region: CASSLESGFMGLPNTEAFF. For the CDR3, the DNA is TGTGCCAGCAGCTTAGAGTCTGGTTTTATGGGTCTTCCGAACACTGAAGCTTTCTTT.

The rearrangement joins TRBV1 to TRBJ2-5; no check of the table's D call, TRBD2, against the DNA was made. TRBV1 is termed a pseudogene. The CDR3 totals 16 residues. The DNA of the CDR3 is TGCACCAGCAGCCAAGATCCGGGACTAGTTGGGGAGACCCAGTACTTC. Its protein is CTSSQDPGLVGETQYF.

The rearrangement uses TRBV27 and TRBJ1-5; tentative D call: TRBD1 (5 bases). Trimming shortened V by 3 bases and J by 5 bases, and 8 bases separated the two germline ends. The CDR3 contains 13 residues. Germline values: CDR1 MNHEY, CDR2 SMNVEV (reference sequence). CDR3 bases: TGTGCCAGCAGTTTTAGGGGCGATCAGCCCCAGCATTTT. It translates to CASSFRGDQPQHF.

The J gene is TRBJ2-7, the V gene TRBV29-1; 7 bases map to TRBD2. V shed 7 bases and J 1 base; nucleotides not matched to a gene: 10. CDR1 is SQVTM and CDR2 is ANQGSEA in the germline V gene. This CDR3 contains 14 residues. The CDR3 here is CSASGGGGSYEQYF. The CDR3 DNA reads TGCAGCGCCTCTGGGGGGGGAGGGTCCTACGAGCAGTACTTC.

The chain has TRBV5-1 and TRBJ2-7; D not certain. The CDR3 is made up of 16 amino acids. The ends were cut back, 0 bases at V and 5 bases at J, with 18 bases in the middle. Per the germline V gene, CDR1 is SGHRS and CDR2 is YFSETQ. The CDR3 region has the DNA TGCGCCAGCAGCTTGGAGGGTAGAGTCCGTGGGGACGAGCAGTACTTC. It encodes CASSLEGRVRGDEQYF.